Below are 30 T cell receptor beta chains sequenced from a single sample in a study of T-cell reconstitution after alpha-beta-depleted transplantation in children. Unique molecular identifiers were built into the TCRbeta library. TCRdb passed the PCR reads through MiXCR, listing each CDR3 protein once. The sample holds 90,000 to 95,000 distinct CDR3 sequences; 12% are singletons and the top ten take 14%. The specimen comprised PBMCs from the stem cell graft donor, sampled from the stem cell graft. The receptors here all came from a human donor who donated a stem cell graft to a child with inherited bone marrow failure.

Only one count was recorded for this clonotype. This sequence joins TRBV29-1 and TRBJ2-7, with 10 bases identical to TRBD1. The ends lost 6 bases at V and 4 bases at J; junction bases unmatched: 9. Germline values: CDR1 SQVTM, CDR2 ANQGSEA. This CDR3 region has 14 residues. CDR3 nucleotides: TGCAGCGTAGCAGGGACAGGGGAAACTTACGAGCAGTACTTC. Translating gives CSVAGTGETYEQYF.

The table lists this clonotype with many counts. Written as DNA, the CDR3 is TGTGCCAGCAGCCGGACAGGGGCCTCGGGAAGAGATTCACCCCTCCACTTT. Residues: CASSRTGASGRDSPLHF. The chain links TRBV13 to TRBJ1-6; 9 bases are a match to TRBD1. The CDR3 length is 17 residues. With V trimmed by 5 bases and J by 8 bases, 13 bases remained unmatched. Germline assignment: CDR1 PRHDT and CDR2 FYEKMQ (reference sequence).

The table lists this clonotype with many counts. The CDR3 loop is CASSLPLGGRDYEQYF. CDR3 nucleotides: TGTGCCAGCAGCTTACCCCTAGGGGGAAGGGATTACGAGCAGTACTTC. The chain recombines TRBV7-8 with TRBJ2-7; possible D gene TRBD1, 6 bases. Trimming stripped 2 bases from V and 4 bases from J, with 18 bases between. From germline, CDR1 is SGHVS and CDR2 FQNEAQ. The CDR3 consists of 16 residues.

This clonotype was observed at least ten times. This chain uses TRBV20-1 with TRBJ1-2, with 10 bases aligning to TRBD1. This CDR3 is 13 amino acids long. The V segment lost 5 bases and the J segment 7 bases; nucleotides outside the gene matches: 7. Germline V gene lookup returns CDR1 DFQATT and CDR2 SNEGSKA (reference sequence). CDR3: CSALIRDRGGYTF. CDR3 nucleotides: TGCAGTGCTCTCATACGGGACAGGGGTGGCTACACCTTC.

This clonotype occurred many times. Here the CDR3 reads CASSLVGTRSNYGYTF. CDR3 nucleotide sequence: TGCGCCAGCAGCCTCGTAGGGACGAGATCTAACTATGGCTACACCTTC. The V gene is TRBV4-1, the J gene TRBJ1-2; the D gene is possibly TRBD1 (5 bases). In germline, CDR1 is MGHRA, CDR2 YSYEKL. The CDR3 is made up of 16 amino acids. With 4 bases removed from V and 0 bases from J, the gap between germline ends came to 15 bases.

The sample holds many counts of this clonotype. J is TRBJ2-3 and V is TRBV5-1; possibly TRBD1 for D (5 bases). Germline V gives CDR1 SGHRS, CDR2 YFSETQ. The V end was cut by 1 base, the J end by 3 bases, with 9 bases between. This CDR3 has 14 residues. For the CDR3, the DNA is TGCGCCAGCAGCTTGTTACCAGGGACAGATACGCAGTATTTT. It encodes CASSLLPGTDTQYF.

This clonotype was counted ten times or more. The rearrangement links TRBV9 to TRBJ2-7, with D possibly TRBD2 on 5 matching bases. Trimming pared 0 bases from V and 6 bases from J, leaving 16 bases between. CDR3 length equals 15 residues. CDR1 SGDLS and CDR2 YYNGEE come from the germline V gene. Here the CDR3 DNA reads TGTGCCAGCAGCGTAGCTGAGGGTTACGTTACCGAGCAGTACTTC. It translates to CASSVAEGYVTEQYF.

The table lists this clonotype with many counts. The chain couples TRBV3-1 to TRBJ2-5; 7 bases map to TRBD2. CDR1 LGHDT and CDR2 YNNKEL come from the germline V gene (reference sequence). The CDR3 sequence is 14 residues long. J gave up 5 bases and V 4 bases, and 7 bases lay outside the gene matches. The DNA of the CDR3 is TGTGCCAGCAGCCTTCCGGGACTATCCGAGACCCAGTACTTC. It specifies CASSLPGLSETQYF.

This clonotype was observed at least ten times. The gene calls are TRBV7-2 and TRBJ1-1; D remains unclear. Germline values: CDR1 SGHTA, CDR2 FQGNSA. This CDR3 has 16 amino acids. Trimming left V 4 bases short and J 3 bases short, with 18 bases between. This CDR3 reads CASSSPRTRMDTEAFF. The CDR3 DNA reads as TGTGCCAGCAGCTCGCCTCGGACGCGAATGGACACTGAAGCTTTCTTT.

The J gene is TRBJ2-1, the V gene TRBV7-3, with TRBD2 identical over 9 bases. The CDR3 has 14 amino acids. From germline, CDR1 is SGHTA and CDR2 FQGTGA. The trim removed 1 base at V and 8 bases at J, leaving 3 bases unmatched. Written as DNA, the CDR3 is TGTGCCAGCAGCTTAATGGCGGGAGGGGATGAGCAGTTCTTC. Translated: CASSLMAGGDEQFF.

This clonotype was seen repeatedly, ten times or more. The V call is TRBV20-1, the J call TRBJ1-4, with a weak D call TRBD1 (5 bases). Deletions cut 3 bases from V and 7 bases from J, with 15 bases between. Germline CDR1 is DFQATT and CDR2 is SNEGSKA (reference sequence). The CDR3 extends over 14 amino acids. This CDR3 is CSARGGGEGEKLFF. In DNA, the CDR3 is TGCAGTGCTAGGGGGGGAGGCGAGGGTGAAAAACTGTTTTTT.

The V gene is TRBV10-3, the J gene TRBJ2-3, with 11 bases aligning to TRBD2. The CDR3 has 15 residues. Per the germline V gene, CDR1 is ENHRY and CDR2 is SYGVKD. The junction had 7 bases not matched to a gene; V was cut back by 6 bases and J by 5 bases. CDR3: CAISPTSGGRDTQYF. The CDR3 DNA sequence: TGTGCCATCAGCCCAACTAGCGGGGGCCGAGATACGCAGTATTTT.

This chain links TRBV20-1 with TRBJ1-5; TRBD1 matches at 8 bases. The V and J ends lost 6 bases and 6 bases, in that order; junction bases with no gene match: 7. The CDR3 is 13 amino acids. Per the germline V gene, CDR1 is DFQATT and CDR2 is SNEGSKA (reference sequence). The CDR3 coding sequence is TGCAGTGCCGCAGGGGGCGATGTTCAGCCCCAGCATTTT. Translation gives CSAAGGDVQPQHF.

This clonotype has a count of ten or more. The chain joins TRBV25-1 to TRBJ2-5, with D perhaps matching TRBD1 (6 bases). CDR1 is MGHDK and CDR2 is SYGVNS in the germline V gene. Deletions cut 1 base from V and 2 bases from J, with 14 bases between. This CDR3 is built from 16 residues. The DNA of the CDR3 is TGTGCCAGCAGTGAATTAGGACAGAGAGAACAAGAGACCCAGTACTTC. Protein: CASSELGQREQETQYF. The whole variable domain, remainder taken from reference TRBV25-1 and TRBJ2-5, is EADIYQTPRYLVIGTGKKITLECSQTMGHDKMYWYQQDPGMELHLIHYSYGVNSTEKGDLSSESTVSRIRTEHFPLTLESARPSHTSQYLCASSELGQREQETQYFGPGTRLLVL.

The chain is built from TRBV27 and TRBJ2-2; maybe TRBD1 (5 bases). CDR3 length: 16 amino acids. Germline-derived CDR1 and CDR2 are MNHEY and SMNVEV (reference sequence). V shed 6 bases and J shed 2 bases, with 16 bases lying between them. The CDR3 DNA reads TGTGCCAGCAGCAAAACCAAGGACAAAAACACCGGGGAGCTGTTTTTT. Encoded protein: CASSKTKDKNTGELFF.

This clonotype was seen only a few times. The chain recombines TRBV11-2 with TRBJ1-1; D gene uncertain. The germline V gene has CDR1 SGHAT and CDR2 FQNNGV. The V gene lost 3 bases and the J gene lost 3 bases, with 14 bases spanning the gap. The CDR3 runs 15 residues. The CDR3 spells CASSFTQDLDTEAFF. The CDR3 bases are TGTGCCAGCAGCTTCACGCAGGACTTGGACACTGAAGCTTTCTTT.

This clonotype was counted ten times or more. The chain recombines TRBV4-3 with TRBJ2-2, with a possible D match to TRBD1 (6 bases). In germline, CDR1 is LGHNA, CDR2 YSLEER. The CDR3 is 16 residues long. V lost 0 bases, J lost 9 bases, and 17 bases lay in between. CDR3 nucleotides: TGCGCCAGCAGCCAAGAGCCTACAGGGAGCTACAGGGAGCTGTTTTTT. The encoded protein is CASSQEPTGSYRELFF.

At least ten counts were recorded for this clonotype. The CDR3 region has the DNA TGTGCCAGCAATTCGGGGAGCTCTGGAAACACCATATATTTT. It is translated as CASNSGSSGNTIYF. The chain is built from TRBV12-3 or TRBV12-4 and TRBJ1-3; D uncertain. V dropped 7 bases and J dropped 0 bases, with 10 bases sitting between them. The CDR3 length is 14 residues.

The sample holds many counts of this clonotype. This chain joins TRBV20-1 and TRBJ2-7; no reliable D call. The V end lost 2 bases, the J end lost 1 base, and 6 bases lay between the germline ends. CDR3 size: 12 residues. CDR1 and CDR2 from the germline V gene are DFQATT and SNEGSKA (reference sequence). CDR3 protein: CSARPDSYEQYF. In DNA, the CDR3 is TGCAGTGCTAGACCGGATTCCTACGAGCAGTACTTC.

This clonotype was counted at least ten times. This chain links TRBV6-5 with TRBJ1-2; the D is unclear. Germline lookup yields CDR1 MNHEY and CDR2 SVGAGI. The germline V and J ends were trimmed by 6 bases and 7 bases, with 15 bases remaining between them. This CDR3 spans 13 amino acids. In nucleotides, the CDR3 is TGTGCCAGCAGACCTCCTGACGGAAGTGGCTACACCTTC. Its protein is CASRPPDGSGYTF.

This clonotype was picked up many times. The CDR3: CSVVPTSGQDEQYF. The CDR3 DNA reads as TGCAGCGTTGTCCCGACTAGCGGACAGGACGAGCAGTACTTC. The rearrangement joins TRBV29-1 to TRBJ2-7, with 9 bases identical to TRBD2. The CDR3 length is 14 residues. J gave up 5 bases and V 4 bases, and 9 bases lay outside the gene matches. Per the germline V gene, CDR1 is SQVTM and CDR2 is ANQGSEA.

This CDR3 reads CASSYPSGGAKYEQYF. The CDR3 DNA follows: TGTGCCAGCAGTTACCCTAGCGGGGGGGCCAAATACGAGCAGTACTTC. The chain uses TRBV6-5 and TRBJ2-7; 12 nucleotides agree with TRBD2. The germline V gene has CDR1 MNHEY and CDR2 SVGAGI. The CDR3 consists of 16 residues. V dropped 2 bases and J dropped 4; count of bases not matched to a gene: 6.

In its sample, this clonotype was seen a few times. The chain joins TRBV12-3 or TRBV12-4 to TRBJ2-7; 8 bases align to TRBD2. Trimming removed 7 bases from V and 5 bases from J; junction bases left unmatched: 10. This CDR3 is built from 14 residues. This CDR3 reads CASTTGTRYDEQYF. For the CDR3, the DNA is TGTGCCAGCACCACCGGGACTAGATACGACGAGCAGTACTTC.

The chain combines TRBV19 with TRBJ2-2; D not resolved. The V end lost 5 bases, the J end lost 1 base, and 5 bases lay between the germline ends. The V gene's germline CDR1 is LNHDA and CDR2 SQIVND (reference sequence). The CDR3 is made up of 13 amino acids. The DNA of the CDR3 is TGTGCCAGTAGTTGGGGGAACACCGGGGAGCTGTTTTTT. It yields the protein CASSWGNTGELFF.

This clonotype was detected ten times or more. The V and J genes are TRBV20-1 and TRBJ2-7; the match to TRBD2 covers 12 bases. Germline lookup yields CDR1 DFQATT and CDR2 SNEGSKA (reference sequence). The V segment lost 6 bases and the J segment 6 bases; nucleotides outside the gene matches: 6. The CDR3 runs 13 residues. The CDR3 DNA follows: TGCAGTGCCTTGACTAGCGGGAGAAGCGAGCAGTACTTC. Protein sequence: CSALTSGRSEQYF.

This clonotype was counted a few times. The V and J genes are TRBV30 and TRBJ1-1; 8 bases are shared with TRBD1. CDR1 is GTSNPN and CDR2 is SVGIG in the germline V gene (reference sequence). Germline trimming cut 2 bases from V and 4 bases from J; bases unmatched to any gene: 3. The CDR3 has 13 residues. In DNA form, the CDR3 reads TGTGCCTGGAGTCGCGGACAGGGCACTGAAGCTTTCTTT. Translated: CAWSRGQGTEAFF.

This clonotype was recorded at least ten times. The DNA for the CDR3 is TGTGCCAGCAGTTTAGGAGACAGGTGGTATAGGGGGGGCAATGAGCAGTTCTTC. It is translated as CASSLGDRWYRGGNEQFF. The V call is TRBV27, the J call TRBJ2-1; TRBD2 might be the D (7 bases). The CDR3 spans 18 residues. V lost 2 bases and J lost 6, with 23 bases in between. Germline lookup yields CDR1 MNHEY and CDR2 SMNVEV (reference sequence).

At least ten counts were recorded for this clonotype. This chain links TRBV2 with TRBJ2-3, with 7 bases aligning to TRBD1. From germline, CDR1 is SNHLY and CDR2 FYNNEI. The CDR3 runs 14 residues. Unmatched junction bases numbered 12, after V lost 9 bases and J lost 6 bases. CDR3 loop: CASWTIRGSDTQYF. CDR3 DNA sequence: TGTGCCAGTTGGACGATCAGGGGGTCCGATACGCAGTATTTT.

This clonotype was seen only a few times. The genes are TRBV18 and TRBJ2-6; D may be TRBD1 (6 bases). Germline CDR1 reads KGHSH; CDR2 reads LQKENI. The CDR3 is 20 residues long. The V gene lost 3 bases and the J gene lost 4 bases, with 25 bases spanning the gap. The CDR3 DNA is TGTGCCAGCTCACCTGTAAGACAGGTTACTTTTGCCTCCGGGGCCAACGTCCTGACTTTC. Translated: CASSPVRQVTFASGANVLTF.

This clonotype was recorded many times. This chain uses TRBV12-3 or TRBV12-4 with TRBJ2-7; 10 bases are a match to TRBD2. This CDR3 region has 15 residues. V was clipped by 6 bases and J by 1 base; unmatched bases: 6. The CDR3 coding sequence is TGTGCCAGCAGCCGGACTAGCGGACCTTCCTACGAGCAGTACTTC. Translating it yields CASSRTSGPSYEQYF.